The clone carrying this TCR beta chain was detected a few times. The data stem from a study of blood T cells in healthy people across ages. Per germline, CDR1 MNHNS and CDR2 SASEGT. The CDR3 is made up of 16 amino acids. J lost 4 bases, V lost 2 bases, and 7 bases had no gene match. A second about 7 to 11 cycle PCR used barcoded and J-beta primers. Using its own MiXCR run on the 5' RACE reads, TCRdb lists one record per CDR3 protein. The sample shows about 750,000 distinct CDR3 sequences, about 53% of them seen only once. The TCR comes from a man older than 75 in good health. Input material: blood. The rearrangement uses TRBV6-1 and TRBJ2-7; 11 bases agree with TRBD2. The CDR3 coding sequence is TGTGCCAGCAGTGAATTAGGGACTAGCGGAATTTACGAGCAGTACTTC. Encoded protein: CASSELGTSGIYEQYF.